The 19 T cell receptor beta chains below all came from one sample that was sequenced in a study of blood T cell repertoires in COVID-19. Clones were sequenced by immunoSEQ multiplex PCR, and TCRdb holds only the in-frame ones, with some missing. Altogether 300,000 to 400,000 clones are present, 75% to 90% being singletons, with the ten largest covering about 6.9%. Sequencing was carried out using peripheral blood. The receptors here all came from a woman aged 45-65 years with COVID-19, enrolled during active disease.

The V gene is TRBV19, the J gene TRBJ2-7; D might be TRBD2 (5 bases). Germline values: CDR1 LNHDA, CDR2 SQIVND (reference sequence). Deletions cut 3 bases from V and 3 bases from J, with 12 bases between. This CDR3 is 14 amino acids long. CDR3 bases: TGTGCCAGTAGTATCCAGCGGAGAGGCTACGAGCAGTACTTC. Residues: CASSIQRRGYEQYF.

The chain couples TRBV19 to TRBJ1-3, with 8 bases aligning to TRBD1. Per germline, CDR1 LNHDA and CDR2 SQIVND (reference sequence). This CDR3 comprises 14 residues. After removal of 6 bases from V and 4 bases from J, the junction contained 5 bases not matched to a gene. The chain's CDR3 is CASRGQVQGNTIYF. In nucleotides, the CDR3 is TGTGCCAGTAGGGGACAGGTACAAGGAAACACCATATATTTT.

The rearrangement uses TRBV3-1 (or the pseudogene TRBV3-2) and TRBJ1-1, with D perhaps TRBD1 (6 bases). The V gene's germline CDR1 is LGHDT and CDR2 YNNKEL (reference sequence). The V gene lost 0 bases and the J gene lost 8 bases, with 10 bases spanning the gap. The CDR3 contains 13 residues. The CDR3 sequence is CASSQDPRGEAFF. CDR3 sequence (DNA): TGTGCCAGCAGCCAAGACCCCAGGGGAGAAGCTTTCTTT.

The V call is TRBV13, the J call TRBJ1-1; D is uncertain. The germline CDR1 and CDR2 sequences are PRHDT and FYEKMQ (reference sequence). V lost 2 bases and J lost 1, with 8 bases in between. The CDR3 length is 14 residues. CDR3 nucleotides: TGTGCCAGCAGCTTATCGGGGTCGAACACTGAAGCTTTCTTT. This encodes CASSLSGSNTEAFF.

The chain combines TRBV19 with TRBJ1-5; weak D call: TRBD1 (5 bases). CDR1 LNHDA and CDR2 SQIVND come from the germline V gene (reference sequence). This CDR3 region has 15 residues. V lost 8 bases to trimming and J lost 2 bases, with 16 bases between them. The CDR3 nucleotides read TGTGCCAGTCGTACGGGGGGTATCGGCAATCAGCCCCAGCATTTT. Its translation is CASRTGGIGNQPQHF.

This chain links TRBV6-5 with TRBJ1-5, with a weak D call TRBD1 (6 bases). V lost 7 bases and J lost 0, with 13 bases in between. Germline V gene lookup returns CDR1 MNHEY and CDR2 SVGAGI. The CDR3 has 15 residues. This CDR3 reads CASTGDPYSNQPQHF. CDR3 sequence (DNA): TGTGCCAGCACAGGGGACCCTTATAGCAATCAGCCCCAGCATTTT.

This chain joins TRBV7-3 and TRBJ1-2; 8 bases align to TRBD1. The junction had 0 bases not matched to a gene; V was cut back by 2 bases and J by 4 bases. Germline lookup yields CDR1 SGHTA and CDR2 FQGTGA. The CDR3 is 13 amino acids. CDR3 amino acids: CASSLGTGYGYTF. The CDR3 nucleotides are TGTGCCAGCAGCTTAGGGACAGGCTATGGCTACACCTTC.

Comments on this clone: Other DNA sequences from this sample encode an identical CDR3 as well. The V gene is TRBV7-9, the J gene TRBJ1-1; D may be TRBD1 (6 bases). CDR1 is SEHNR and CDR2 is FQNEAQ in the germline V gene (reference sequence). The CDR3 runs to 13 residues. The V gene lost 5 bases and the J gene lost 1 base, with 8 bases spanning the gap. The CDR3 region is CASSPQGNTEAFF. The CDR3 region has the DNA TGTGCCAGCAGCCCACAGGGGAACACTGAAGCTTTCTTT.

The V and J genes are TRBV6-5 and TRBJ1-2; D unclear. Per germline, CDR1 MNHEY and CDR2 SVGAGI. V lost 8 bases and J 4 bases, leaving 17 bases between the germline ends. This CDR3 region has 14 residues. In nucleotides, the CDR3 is TGTGCCAGCGGAAATCTAGGATATGGCTATGGCTACACCTTC. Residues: CASGNLGYGYGYTF.

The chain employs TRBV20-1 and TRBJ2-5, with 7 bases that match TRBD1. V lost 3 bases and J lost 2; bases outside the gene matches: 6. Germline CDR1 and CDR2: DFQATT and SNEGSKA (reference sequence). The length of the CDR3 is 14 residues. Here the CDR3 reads CSASSPGQQETQYF. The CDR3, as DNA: TGCAGTGCTAGTAGTCCGGGACAGCAAGAGACCCAGTACTTC.

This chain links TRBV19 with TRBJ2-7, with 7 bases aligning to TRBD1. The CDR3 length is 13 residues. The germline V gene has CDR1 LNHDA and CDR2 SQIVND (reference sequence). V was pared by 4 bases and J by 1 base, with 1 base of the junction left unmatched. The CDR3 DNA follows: TGTGCCAGTAGTAGGGACAGTTCCTACGAGCAGTACTTC. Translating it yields CASSRDSSYEQYF.

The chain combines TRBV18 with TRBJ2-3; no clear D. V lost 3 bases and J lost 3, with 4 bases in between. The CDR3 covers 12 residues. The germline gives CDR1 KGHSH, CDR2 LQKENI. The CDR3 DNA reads TGTGCCAGCTCACCTGAGACAGATACGCAGTATTTT. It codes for CASSPETDTQYF.

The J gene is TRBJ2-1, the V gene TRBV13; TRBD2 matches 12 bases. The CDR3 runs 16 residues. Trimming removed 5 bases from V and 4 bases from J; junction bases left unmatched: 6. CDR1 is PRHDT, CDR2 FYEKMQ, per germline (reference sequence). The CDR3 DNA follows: TGTGCCAGCAGCACCCGGACTAGCGGGATTTACAATGAGCAGTTCTTC. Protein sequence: CASSTRTSGIYNEQFF. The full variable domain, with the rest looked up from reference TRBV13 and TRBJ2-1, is AAGVIQSPRHLIKEKRETATLKCYPIPRHDTVYWYQQGPGQDPQFLISFYEKMQSDKGSIPDRFSAQQFSDYHSELNMSSLELGDSALYFCASSTRTSGIYNEQFFGPGTRLTVL.

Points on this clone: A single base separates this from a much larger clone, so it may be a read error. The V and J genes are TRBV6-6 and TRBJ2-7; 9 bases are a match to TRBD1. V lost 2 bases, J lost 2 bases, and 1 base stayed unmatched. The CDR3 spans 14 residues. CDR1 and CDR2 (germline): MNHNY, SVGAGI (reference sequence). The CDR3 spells CASSYGQGPYEQYF. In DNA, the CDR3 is TGTGCCAGCAGTTACGGACAGGGGCCCTACGAGCAGTACTTC.

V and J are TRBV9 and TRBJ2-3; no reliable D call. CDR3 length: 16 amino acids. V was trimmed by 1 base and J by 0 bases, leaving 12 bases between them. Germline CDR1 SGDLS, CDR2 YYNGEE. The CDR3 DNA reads TGTGCCAGCAGCGTATACAGCCTGGATAGCACAGATACGCAGTATTTT. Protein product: CASSVYSLDSTDTQYF.

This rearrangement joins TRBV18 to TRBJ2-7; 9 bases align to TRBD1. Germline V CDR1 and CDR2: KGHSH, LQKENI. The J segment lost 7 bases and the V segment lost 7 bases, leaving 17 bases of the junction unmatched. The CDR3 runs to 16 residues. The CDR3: CASFPTGTGFLEEQYF. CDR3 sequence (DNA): TGTGCCAGCTTCCCGACCGGGACAGGGTTTCTCGAAGAGCAGTACTTC.

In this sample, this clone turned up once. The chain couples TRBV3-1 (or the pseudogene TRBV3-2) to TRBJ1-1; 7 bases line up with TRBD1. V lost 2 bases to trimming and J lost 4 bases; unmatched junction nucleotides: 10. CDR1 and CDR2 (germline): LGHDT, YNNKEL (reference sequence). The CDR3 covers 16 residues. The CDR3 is CASSQTTGVGSTEAFF. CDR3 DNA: TGTGCCAGCAGCCAAACCACAGGGGTGGGAAGCACTGAAGCTTTCTTT.

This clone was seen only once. The CDR3 nucleotides read TGTGCCTGGAGTCTGAACGGCTACGAGCAGTACTTC. Its protein is CAWSLNGYEQYF. The chain carries TRBV30 and TRBJ2-7; D remains ambiguous. Trimming stripped 2 bases from V and 3 bases from J, with 8 bases between. The germline V gene has CDR1 GTSNPN and CDR2 SVGIG (reference sequence). CDR3 length equals 12 residues. Together with reference TRBV30 and TRBJ2-7, the CDR3 gives the full variable domain: SQTIHQWPATLVQPVGSPLSLECTVEGTSNPNLYWYRQAAGRGLQLLFYSVGIGQISSEVPQNLSASRPQDRQFILSSKKLLLSDSGFYLCAWSLNGYEQYFGPGTRLTVT.

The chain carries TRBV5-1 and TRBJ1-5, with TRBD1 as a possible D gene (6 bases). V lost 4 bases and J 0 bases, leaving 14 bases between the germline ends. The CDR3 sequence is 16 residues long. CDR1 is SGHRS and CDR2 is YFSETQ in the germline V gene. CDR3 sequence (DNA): TGCGCCAGCAGCCCGGAACAGGGTTATAGCAATCAGCCCCAGCATTTT. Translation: CASSPEQGYSNQPQHF.